These 25 T cell receptor beta chains were sequenced from one sample in a study of T-cell reconstitution after alpha-beta-depleted transplantation in children. Molecular barcoding with unique molecular identifiers was used for the TCRbeta library. TCRdb ran MiXCR on the PCR reads and lists one entry per CDR3 protein. The table has hundreds of thousands of distinct CDR3 sequences, roughly 13% seen once. The source was PBMCs, mostly from graft donor cells, collected 360 days after TCRalphabeta/CD19-depleted stem cell transplant. These receptors came from a male patient younger than 18 who had a stem cell transplant for acute myeloid leukemia, so the T cells may come from the graft donor.

The chain recombines TRBV28 with TRBJ2-5, with a possible D match to TRBD2 (5 bases). The CDR3 length is 14 residues. CDR1 and CDR2 (germline): MDHEN, SYDVKM. Between the trimmed V and J ends, which lost 3 bases and 4 bases, there was a span of 12 bases. CDR3 in DNA: TGTGCCAGCAGTTTTGGAATCGCGGGAGAGACCCAGTACTTC. Amino acid sequence: CASSFGIAGETQYF.

The V and J genes are TRBV28 and TRBJ2-3; 7 bases line up with TRBD2. J lost 2 bases, V lost 6 bases, and 8 bases had no gene match. The CDR3 is made up of 15 amino acids. Per the germline V gene, CDR1 is MDHEN and CDR2 is SYDVKM. CDR3 loop: CASRWGLPNTDTQYF. CDR3 nucleotides: TGTGCCAGCAGGTGGGGACTACCAAACACAGATACGCAGTATTTT. The variable domain in full, with the rest retrieved from reference TRBV28 and TRBJ2-3, is DVKVTQSSRYLVKRTGEKVFLECVQDMDHENMFWYRQDPGLGLRLIYFSYDVKMKEKGDIPEGYSVSREKKERFSLILESASTNQTSMYLCASRWGLPNTDTQYFGPGTRLTVL.

This chain joins TRBV7-3 and TRBJ2-1; D remains unclear. The CDR3 loop spans 12 amino acids. Germline V gene data show CDR1 as SGHTA and CDR2 as FQGTGA. Trimming shortened V by 2 bases and J by 8 bases, and 7 bases separated the two germline ends. CDR3: CASSLGADEQFF. DNA for the CDR3: TGTGCCAGCAGCTTAGGCGCGGATGAGCAGTTCTTC.

This clonotype was recorded many times. The chain uses TRBV28 and TRBJ2-1; D ambiguous. The V gene's germline CDR1 is MDHEN and CDR2 SYDVKM. V gave up 5 bases and J gave up 7 bases, with 15 bases separating them. The CDR3 runs to 14 residues. CDR3 sequence reads: CASSDWGRLNEQFF. The CDR3 DNA reads TGTGCCAGCAGTGACTGGGGTAGGTTGAATGAGCAGTTCTTC.

This clonotype appeared a few times. The chain recombines TRBV2 with TRBJ2-1, with D hard to call. Germline values: CDR1 SNHLY, CDR2 FYNNEI. The CDR3 runs to 15 residues. Trimming stripped 6 bases from V and 0 bases from J, with 12 bases between. This CDR3 is CASRRLLSSYNEQFF. Here the CDR3 DNA reads TGTGCCAGCAGACGACTCCTGAGCTCCTACAATGAGCAGTTCTTC. Variable domain in full (rest from reference TRBV2 and TRBJ2-1): EPEVTQTPSHQVTQMGQEVILRCVPISNHLYFYWYRQILGQKVEFLVSFYNNEISEKSEIFDDQFSVERPDGSNFTLKIRSTKLEDSAMYFCASRRLLSSYNEQFFGPGTRLTVL.

As to this clonotype: This likely comes from a read error, as the CDR3 has no conserved phenylalanine or tryptophan at its end. The chain links TRBV7-2 to TRBJ2-5, with D tentatively TRBD1 or TRBD2 (5 bases each). This CDR3 has 16 residues. Germline V gives CDR1 SGHTA, CDR2 FQGNSA. Trimming took 1 base from V and 2 from J, leaving 14 bases between them. The CDR3 is CASSLVYRDAQETQYV. The CDR3 nucleotides are TGTGCCAGCAGCTTAGTCTATCGGGACGCACAAGAGACCCAGTACGTC.

This clonotype appeared a single time. The final CDR3 position lacks the conserved phenylalanine or tryptophan, pointing to a likely read error. The CDR3 protein is CASSFESFGNTIYC. Here the CDR3 DNA reads TGTGCCAGCAGTTTCGAGTCATTCGGAAACACCATATATTGT. J is TRBJ1-3 and V is TRBV12-3 or TRBV12-4; D remains unclear. Trimming took off 3 bases at V and 4 bases at J, with 10 bases between the two ends. This CDR3 contains 14 residues.

This clonotype was found a few times. The V gene is TRBV7-6, the J gene TRBJ2-7; 10 positions match TRBD2. This CDR3 comprises 14 residues. Unmatched junction bases numbered 5, after V lost 5 bases and J lost 4 bases. The V gene's germline CDR1 is SGHVS and CDR2 FNYEAQ. The CDR3 is CASSVGLANYEQYF. For the CDR3, the DNA is TGTGCCAGCAGCGTGGGACTAGCGAATTACGAGCAGTACTTC.

This clonotype was found many times. The chain employs TRBV29-1 and TRBJ2-3, with D perhaps TRBD2 (5 bases). In germline, CDR1 is SQVTM, CDR2 ANQGSEA. The germline V and J ends were trimmed by 7 bases and 3 bases, with 14 bases remaining between them. CDR3 length: 13 amino acids. The DNA of the CDR3 is TGCAGCGCCTCGGCGGGCGATACAGATACGCAGTATTTT. It translates to CSASAGDTDTQYF.

The chain joins TRBV7-2 to TRBJ1-1; possible D gene TRBD1, 5 bases. Deletions cut 5 bases from V and 1 base from J, with 11 bases between. Germline V gene sequence: CDR1 SGHTA, CDR2 FQGNSA. The CDR3 loop spans 14 amino acids. The CDR3 here is CASSKGPSNTEAFF. As DNA, the CDR3 is TGTGCCAGCAGCAAGGGACCGTCGAACACTGAAGCTTTCTTT.

The chain uses TRBV20-1 and TRBJ2-7, with D unclear. From germline, CDR1 is DFQATT and CDR2 SNEGSKA (reference sequence). V lost 4 bases to trimming and J lost 3 bases, with 13 bases between them. This CDR3 comprises 13 residues. CDR3 sequence (DNA): TGCAGTGCTACCTCGCCGGGTTACTACGAGCAGTACTTC. It translates to CSATSPGYYEQYF.

This clonotype was observed at least ten times. The chain has TRBV7-8 and TRBJ2-7; 10 positions match TRBD2. CDR1 and CDR2 (germline): SGHVS, FQNEAQ. The CDR3 contains 17 residues. The V segment lost 5 bases and the J segment 0 bases; nucleotides outside the gene matches: 10. This CDR3 is CASSQRVTSGYSYEQYF. The DNA of the CDR3 is TGTGCCAGCAGCCAGCGAGTGACTAGCGGGTACTCCTACGAGCAGTACTTC.

This clonotype was found a few times. The chain employs TRBV29-1 and TRBJ2-1; 7 bases are shared with TRBD2. This CDR3 region has 15 residues. V gave up 1 base and J gave up 2 bases; unmatched junction bases: 5. The germline CDR1 and CDR2 sequences are SQVTM and ANQGSEA. CDR3 nucleotides: TGCAGCGTTGAAGTATCTAGCGGTCCCTACAATGAGCAGTTCTTC. It specifies CSVEVSSGPYNEQFF.

The rearrangement uses TRBV21-1 and TRBJ2-1; the table's D call, TRBD2, has no DNA check behind it. TRBV21-1 is flagged as a pseudogene. This CDR3 is 17 amino acids long. CDR3 sequence (DNA): TGTGCCAGCAGCAAAGCTTCCCGCGGGCCGGAGAGGTACGAGCAGTTCTTC. It translates to CASSKASRGPERYEQFF.

This clonotype was detected only a few times. This chain links TRBV10-3 with TRBJ2-1, with D maybe TRBD2 (6 bases). The CDR3 covers 17 residues. Per the germline V gene, CDR1 is ENHRY and CDR2 is SYGVKD. Trimming cost V 2 bases and J 10 bases, with 24 bases left between them. The CDR3 protein is CAISEPRTKSGWYEQFF. CDR3 coding DNA: TGTGCCATCAGTGAGCCGAGGACTAAGTCGGGTTGGTACGAGCAGTTCTTC.

This clonotype has only a few counts. V and J are TRBV19 and TRBJ2-1; D possibly corresponds to TRBD2 (6 bases). Deletions cut 5 bases from V and 0 bases from J, with 14 bases between. This CDR3 spans 16 amino acids. In germline, CDR1 is LNHDA, CDR2 SQIVND (reference sequence). CDR3 sequence: CASSPRTMSSYNEQFF. The CDR3 DNA follows: TGTGCCAGTAGTCCCCGGACTATGAGCTCCTACAATGAGCAGTTCTTC.

The table lists this clonotype with many counts. The chain links TRBV7-3 to TRBJ2-7; no clear D. V lost 4 bases to trimming and J lost 4 bases, with 8 bases between them. This CDR3 is 12 amino acids long. From germline, CDR1 is SGHTA and CDR2 FQGTGA. This CDR3 reads CASSSSLYEQYF. CDR3 bases: TGTGCCAGCAGCTCTTCCTTATACGAGCAGTACTTC.

This clonotype was observed a few times. This chain links TRBV20-1 with TRBJ2-7, with 13 bases matching TRBD2. The ends lost 6 bases at V and 7 bases at J; junction bases unmatched: 3. Germline V lookup: CDR1 DFQATT, CDR2 SNEGSKA (reference sequence). This CDR3 spans 12 amino acids. CDR3 nucleotide sequence: TGCAGTGCCCCGGGACTAGCGGGGGAGCAGTACTTC. Amino acids: CSAPGLAGEQYF.

This clonotype was recorded at least ten times. J is TRBJ2-2 and V is TRBV4-2, with TRBD2 matching over 9 bases. This CDR3 spans 16 amino acids. With 1 base clipped from V and 4 bases from J, the junction kept 4 bases outside the gene matches. Germline CDR1 is LGHNA and CDR2 is YNFKEQ. CDR3 sequence reads: CASSQGHSGSTGELFF. The CDR3 nucleotides read TGTGCCAGCAGCCAAGGACATAGCGGGAGCACCGGGGAGCTGTTTTTT.

V and J are TRBV10-2 and TRBJ2-1, with 7 nucleotides matching TRBD2. The length of the CDR3 is 14 residues. The germline V gene has CDR1 WSHSY and CDR2 SAAADI. V shed 4 bases, J shed 2 bases, and the junction held 2 bases outside the gene matches. CDR3 sequence: CASSVLAAYNEQFF. For the CDR3, the DNA is TGCGCCAGCAGTGTCCTAGCGGCCTACAATGAGCAGTTCTTC.

This clonotype appeared many times. The chain carries TRBV28 and TRBJ2-1; 8 bases align to TRBD1. J was trimmed by 8 bases and V by 2 bases; bases with no gene match: 8. The germline CDR1 and CDR2 sequences are MDHEN and SYDVKM. This CDR3 comprises 15 residues. The DNA of the CDR3 is TGTGCCAGCAGTTTACTGGACAGGGCTACGTATGAGCAGTTCTTC. Its translation is CASSLLDRATYEQFF.

This clonotype was picked up a small number of times. This chain connects TRBV28 to TRBJ2-7, with D perhaps matching TRBD1 (6 bases). The V gene lost 2 bases and the J gene lost 2 bases, with 16 bases spanning the gap. CDR1 and CDR2 (germline): MDHEN, SYDVKM. This CDR3 comprises 16 residues. The CDR3 here is CASSLLSGRGTYEQYF. The CDR3 DNA sequence: TGTGCCAGCAGTTTACTTTCGGGCAGGGGAACCTACGAGCAGTACTTC. The full variable domain, completed using reference TRBV28 and TRBJ2-7, is DVKVTQSSRYLVKRTGEKVFLECVQDMDHENMFWYRQDPGLGLRLIYFSYDVKMKEKGDIPEGYSVSREKKERFSLILESASTNQTSMYLCASSLLSGRGTYEQYFGPGTRLTVT.

This clonotype was detected ten times or more. The V gene is TRBV12-3 or TRBV12-4, the J gene TRBJ2-7, with 7 bases aligning to TRBD2. CDR3 length: 17 residues. V shed 7 bases and J 2 bases; nucleotides not matched to a gene: 17. The CDR3 loop is CASTLGVLGGSTYEQYF. For the CDR3, the DNA is TGTGCCAGCACCCTAGGGGTTTTGGGAGGGAGTACCTACGAGCAGTACTTC.

The chain combines TRBV20-1 with TRBJ1-2; D unclear. The CDR3 consists of 13 residues. Per germline, CDR1 DFQATT and CDR2 SNEGSKA (reference sequence). V lost 2 bases to trimming and J lost 3 bases, with 10 bases between them. Here the CDR3 reads CSARIQDHYGYTF. The CDR3 bases are TGCAGTGCTAGAATCCAGGACCACTATGGCTACACCTTC.

Details on this clonotype: One end of the junction is discordant with germline, which a read error may explain. CDR3 nucleotide sequence: TGCAGTGCCCGGACTAGCGGGGCCTACGGGCAGTACTTC. This translates into CSARTSGAYGQYF. The J gene is TRBJ2-7, the V gene TRBV20-1; 12 nucleotides agree with TRBD2. The CDR3 loop spans 13 amino acids. Germline CDR1 DFQATT, CDR2 SNEGSKA (reference sequence).